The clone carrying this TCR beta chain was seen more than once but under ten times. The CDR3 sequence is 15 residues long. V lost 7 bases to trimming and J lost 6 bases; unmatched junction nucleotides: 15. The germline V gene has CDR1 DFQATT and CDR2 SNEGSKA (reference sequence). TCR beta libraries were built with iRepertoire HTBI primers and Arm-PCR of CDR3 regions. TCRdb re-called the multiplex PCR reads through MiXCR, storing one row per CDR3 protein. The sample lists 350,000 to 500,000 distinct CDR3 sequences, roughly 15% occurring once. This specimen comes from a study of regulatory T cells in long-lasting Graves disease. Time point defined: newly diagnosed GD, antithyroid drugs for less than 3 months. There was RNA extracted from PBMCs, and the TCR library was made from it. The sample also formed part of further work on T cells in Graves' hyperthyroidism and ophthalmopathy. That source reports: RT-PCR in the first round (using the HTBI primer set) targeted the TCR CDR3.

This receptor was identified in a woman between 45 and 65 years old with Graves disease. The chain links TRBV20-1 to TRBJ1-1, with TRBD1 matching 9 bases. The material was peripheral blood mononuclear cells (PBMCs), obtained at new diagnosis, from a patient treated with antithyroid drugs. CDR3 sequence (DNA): TGCAGTGGGTCGGACAGGGGAACCCGCGGGTCTGAAGCTTTCTTT. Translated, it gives CSGSDRGTRGSEAFF.